This TCR beta chain was captured by sequencing in a study of blood T cell repertoires in COVID-19. Profiled with immunoSEQ multiplex PCR; TCRdb holds only in-frame clones, not every one. The table lists some 150,000 clones, around 83% of them singletons. This CDR3 region has 14 residues. V was clipped by 5 bases and J by 7 bases; unmatched bases: 7. From germline, CDR1 is KGHSH and CDR2 LQKENI. The source material was peripheral blood. The chain joins TRBV18 to TRBJ1-5; 8 nucleotides match TRBD1. This TCR derives from a woman between 50 and 59 years old with acute or convalescent COVID-19. The CDR3 DNA reads TGTGCCAGCTCAGCGGACAGGGCGGAACAGCCCCAGCATTTT. Protein sequence: CASSADRAEQPQHF.